This T cell receptor (beta chain) was recorded in a study of patients and donors after allogeneic stem cell transplantation. TCRdb re-called the RT-PCR reads through MiXCR, storing one row per CDR3 protein. The sample holds about 34,000 distinct CDR3 sequences, roughly a third seen once. The CDR3 has 14 residues. V lost 5 bases to trimming and J lost 11 bases; unmatched junction nucleotides: 3. Germline V lookup: CDR1 SGHTA, CDR2 FQGNSA. The gene calls are TRBV7-2 and TRBJ2-1, with 16 positions matching TRBD2. What was sequenced was blood, either unsorted or a sorted T cell fraction (not recorded which). This TCR was sampled from a human donor who was either an allogeneic HSCT recipient or a stem cell or donor lymphocyte infusion donor (not recorded which). It is not recorded whose cells these are; they may come from a transplant donor. The CDR3: CASSEGLAGGKQFF. The DNA for the CDR3 is TGTGCCAGCAGCGAGGGACTAGCGGGGGGGAAGCAGTTCTTC. The full variable domain, with the rest looked up from reference TRBV7-2 and TRBJ2-1, is GAGVSQSPSNKVTEKGKDVELRCDPISGHTALYWYRQSLGQGLEFLIYFQGNSAPDKSGLPSDRFSAERTGGSVSTLTIQRTQQEDSAVYLCASSEGLAGGKQFFGPGTRLTVL.